This entry lists 29 T cell receptor beta chains sequenced from one sample in a study of cytomegalovirus exposure and HLA in healthy donors. Primers: 60 Vbeta forward and 13 Jbeta reverse. Method: immunoSEQ multiplex PCR; TCRdb's copy keeps in-frame clones and lacks some. The sample lists about 61,000 clones, 87% occurring once. The sequenced sample consisted of PBMCs. The receptors originated from a man younger than 35 in good health and CMV-seronegative.

Here the CDR3 DNA reads TGCGCCAGCAGTCCCGGTGGGGGCCACTCAGGCACAGATACGCAGTATTTT. As protein: CASSPGGGHSGTDTQYF. The J gene is TRBJ2-3, the V gene TRBV5-1, with TRBD1 as a possible D gene (6 bases). Per the germline V gene, CDR1 is SGHRS and CDR2 is YFSETQ. V shed 5 bases and J shed 1 base, with 20 bases lying between them. CDR3 length: 17 amino acids.

The V call is TRBV12-5, the J call TRBJ2-3; 9 bases match TRBD2. The J segment lost 6 bases and the V segment lost 0 bases, leaving 7 bases of the junction unmatched. This CDR3 has 16 residues. CDR1 and CDR2 from the germline V gene are LGHNT and FRNRAP. For the CDR3, the DNA is TGTGCTAGTGGTTTGGTACTAGCTAGCGGGGCGGATACGCAGTATTTT. It specifies CASGLVLASGADTQYF. Supplemented by reference TRBV12-5 and TRBJ2-3, the full variable domain reads DARVTQTPRHKVTEMGQEVTMRCQPILGHNTVFWYRQTMMQGLELLAYFRNRAPLDDSGMPKDRFSAEMPDATLATLKIQPSEPRDSAVYFCASGLVLASGADTQYFGPGTRLTVL.

The chain recombines TRBV25-1 with TRBJ2-5; 9 nucleotides match TRBD1. Unmatched junction bases numbered 10, after V lost 6 bases and J lost 5 bases. This CDR3 comprises 15 residues. Germline CDR1 reads MGHDK; CDR2 reads SYGVNS. The CDR3 coding sequence is TGTGCCAGCAGAGGGGACAGGGACGGTGTGGAGACCCAGTACTTC. As protein: CASRGDRDGVETQYF.

The genes are TRBV7-9 and TRBJ2-5, with 8 nucleotides matching TRBD1. Germline loops: CDR1 SEHNR, CDR2 FQNEAQ (reference sequence). This CDR3 spans 16 amino acids. V lost 5 bases and J lost 2; bases outside the gene matches: 10. DNA of the CDR3: TGTGCCAGCAGCACCGTCCTCAGGGGGCTGCAAGAGACCCAGTACTTC. It codes for CASSTVLRGLQETQYF.

A few counts support this clone. The V gene is TRBV5-1, the J gene TRBJ2-5; TRBD2 agrees at 9 bases. The CDR3 has 17 amino acids. Germline values: CDR1 SGHRS, CDR2 YFSETQ. Losses at the gene ends were 4 bases for V and 2 bases for J; bases not matched to a gene: 12. CDR3 nucleotide sequence: TGCGCCAGCAGCCCCGGGGTCGGCGGGGGGGAGCAAGAGACCCAGTACTTC. This encodes CASSPGVGGGEQETQYF.

The chain is built from TRBV30 and TRBJ2-5, with 10 bases matching TRBD2. The CDR3 consists of 14 residues. In germline, CDR1 is GTSNPN, CDR2 SVGIG (reference sequence). V lost 0 bases to trimming and J lost 7 bases; unmatched junction nucleotides: 5. DNA for the CDR3: TGTGCCTGGAGTGTGATAGCGGGGGGAGGGACCCAGTACTTC. This codes for CAWSVIAGGGTQYF.

The chain joins TRBV30 to TRBJ2-5; 7 bases fit TRBD2. J gave up 3 bases and V 1 base, and 2 bases lay outside the gene matches. The germline V gene has CDR1 GTSNPN and CDR2 SVGIG (reference sequence). The CDR3 contains 13 residues. CDR3 in amino acids: CAWSGGLKETQYF. In DNA, the CDR3 is TGTGCCTGGAGTGGGGGACTAAAAGAGACCCAGTACTTC.

This clone was detected once. The rearrangement joins TRBV7-2 to TRBJ1-1; maybe TRBD1 (6 bases). The germline V and J ends were trimmed by 6 bases and 3 bases, with 17 bases remaining between them. CDR3 length: 15 residues. The germline gives CDR1 SGHTA, CDR2 FQGNSA. The CDR3 region is CASSVSGTTYTEAFF. The CDR3 DNA follows: TGTGCCAGCAGTGTGAGTGGGACAACCTACACTGAAGCTTTCTTT.

This clone has a single count. V and J are TRBV18 and TRBJ1-4; the D gene is possibly TRBD1 (6 bases). The germline gives CDR1 KGHSH, CDR2 LQKENI. This CDR3 contains 13 residues. Trimming took off 3 bases at V and 8 bases at J, with 10 bases between the two ends. CDR3 nucleotides: TGTGCCAGCTCACCTGGGACACTAGAAAAACTGTTTTTT. As protein: CASSPGTLEKLFF.

This clone was recorded only once. The V call is TRBV10-3, the J call TRBJ2-7; 9 nucleotides align to TRBD2. V lost 3 bases and J lost 2; bases outside the gene matches: 2. The CDR3 covers 14 residues. The germline CDR1 and CDR2 sequences are ENHRY and SYGVKD. CDR3 amino acids: CAISELAGTYEQYF. Here the CDR3 DNA reads TGTGCCATCAGTGAACTAGCGGGCACCTACGAGCAGTACTTC.

The chain carries TRBV15 and TRBJ1-4; maybe TRBD1 (6 bases). CDR1 is LNHNV and CDR2 is YYDKDF in the germline V gene (reference sequence). This CDR3 is 15 amino acids long. V lost 5 bases and J lost 5, with 15 bases in between. The CDR3 reads CATSRQDGLNEKLFF. The CDR3 coding sequence is TGTGCCACCAGCCGACAGGACGGCTTAAATGAAAAACTGTTTTTT.

The genes are TRBV2 and TRBJ1-2; D is unresolved. Germline V gene sequence: CDR1 SNHLY, CDR2 FYNNEI. The V end was cut by 0 bases, the J end by 7 bases, with 18 bases between. The CDR3 is made up of 16 amino acids. CDR3 protein: CASSEAGGKVNTGYTF. CDR3 coding DNA: TGTGCCAGCAGTGAAGCAGGAGGGAAGGTTAACACTGGCTACACCTTC.

The chain joins TRBV30 to TRBJ1-5, with TRBD1 identical over 9 bases. This CDR3 spans 14 amino acids. J gave up 5 bases and V 6 bases, and 8 bases lay outside the gene matches. Germline V gene lookup returns CDR1 GTSNPN and CDR2 SVGIG (reference sequence). This CDR3 is CACQTGGSDQPQHF. The DNA of the CDR3 is TGTGCCTGCCAGACAGGGGGTTCGGATCAGCCCCAGCATTTT.

The J gene is TRBJ1-1, the V gene TRBV9; D might be TRBD1 (6 bases). The V end lost 0 bases, the J end lost 1 base, and 10 bases lay between the germline ends. The V gene's germline CDR1 is SGDLS and CDR2 YYNGEE. The CDR3 sequence is 15 residues long. The CDR3 sequence: CASSVVGGGNTEAFF. Here the CDR3 DNA reads TGTGCCAGCAGCGTAGTGGGAGGGGGGAACACTGAAGCTTTCTTT.

The chain joins TRBV6-7 to TRBJ2-5; 14 bases map to TRBD2. TRBV6-7 falls under the ORF class, with uncertain function. V lost 0 bases, J lost 5 bases, and 5 bases stayed unmatched. The CDR3 length is 17 residues. For the CDR3, the DNA is TGTGCCAGCAGTTACTCGAGGACTAGCGGGGGGCCGGAGACCCAGTACTTC. It encodes CASSYSRTSGGPETQYF.

The chain has TRBV30 and TRBJ2-5, with D perhaps TRBD2 (5 bases). The J call could be wrong; TRBJ2-7 is a better fit for the DNA end. The CDR3 runs 13 residues. Germline-derived CDR1 and CDR2 are GTSNPN and SVGIG (reference sequence). CDR3 DNA sequence: TGTGCCTGGAGTCCCGGGCAGGCGGGCGAGCAGTACTTC. Protein product: CAWSPGQAGEQYF.

The rearrangement uses TRBV10-3 and TRBJ1-4; 10 nucleotides line up with TRBD1. Germline assignment: CDR1 ENHRY and CDR2 SYGVKD. V dropped 6 bases and J dropped 6; count of bases not matched to a gene: 4. CDR3 length: 14 amino acids. DNA for the CDR3: TGTGCCATCAGCATCGGGACAGGGGATGAAAAACTGTTTTTT. This encodes CAISIGTGDEKLFF.

This sequence joins TRBV6-5 and TRBJ2-7; maybe TRBD2 (5 bases). Trimming cost V 2 bases and J 3 bases, with 14 bases left between them. This CDR3 has 15 amino acids. Per the germline V gene, CDR1 is MNHEY and CDR2 is SVGAGI. The CDR3 sequence is CASSYRSGVFYEQYF. The CDR3 DNA reads TGTGCCAGCAGTTACCGCTCCGGGGTATTCTACGAGCAGTACTTC.

The rearrangement links TRBV2 to TRBJ2-1; 14 bases map to TRBD2. This CDR3 comprises 15 residues. V shed 6 bases, J shed 9 bases, and the junction held 7 bases outside the gene matches. Germline V gene sequence: CDR1 SNHLY, CDR2 FYNNEI. The CDR3 DNA sequence: TGTGCCAGCAGAGCAGGACTAGCGGGGGGTCCTGAGCAGTTCTTC. This gives the protein CASRAGLAGGPEQFF.

J is TRBJ1-1 and V is TRBV10-3; D gene uncertain. This CDR3 region has 14 residues. Per germline, CDR1 ENHRY and CDR2 SYGVKD. The V end was cut by 6 bases, the J end by 3 bases, with 14 bases between. In nucleotides, the CDR3 is TGTGCCATCAGCGGAGGACGCGGGGACACTGAAGCTTTCTTT. This translates into CAISGGRGDTEAFF.

The V gene is TRBV6-4, the J gene TRBJ2-3; 7 nucleotides agree with TRBD1. CDR3 length: 14 amino acids. The V and J ends lost 5 bases and 2 bases, in that order; junction bases with no gene match: 4. The germline V gene has CDR1 MRHNA and CDR2 SNTAGT. Here the CDR3 reads CASSPGQITDTQYF. In nucleotides, the CDR3 is TGTGCCAGCAGTCCGGGACAGATCACAGATACGCAGTATTTT.

This chain uses TRBV28 with TRBJ2-6; maybe TRBD1 (6 bases). Germline CDR1 is MDHEN and CDR2 is SYDVKM. The CDR3 extends over 16 amino acids. V was pared by 2 bases and J by 0 bases, with 8 bases between. CDR3 in DNA: TGTGCCAGCAGTTTAGGACAGTTCTCTGGGGCCAACGTCCTGACTTTC. Amino acid sequence: CASSLGQFSGANVLTF.

The CDR3 is CASSPRQGPLKTEAFF. The CDR3 DNA reads as TGCGCCAGCAGCCCTCGACAGGGCCCGTTGAAAACAGAAGCTTTCTTT. The chain is built from TRBV5-1 and TRBJ1-1, with 7 nucleotides matching TRBD1. Trimming cost V 4 bases and J 8 bases; bases outside gene matches: 17. Per germline, CDR1 SGHRS and CDR2 YFSETQ. The CDR3 consists of 16 residues.

As regards this clone: One end of the junction does not line up with germline, which may come from a read error. This chain joins TRBV7-7 and TRBJ2-6, with D tentatively TRBD2 (6 bases). The V gene's germline CDR1 is SSHAT and CDR2 FNYEAQ (reference sequence). The CDR3 runs to 18 residues. CDR3 protein: CASSLSLRELAGANVLTF. The CDR3 DNA reads TGTGCTAGCAGCTTATCCCTACGGGAGCTTGCTGGGGCCAACGTCCTGACTTTC.

J is TRBJ2-7 and V is TRBV25-1; D gene ambiguous. This CDR3 spans 14 amino acids. Trimming took off 2 bases at V and 2 bases at J, with 10 bases between the two ends. Germline V lookup: CDR1 MGHDK, CDR2 SYGVNS. CDR3 in DNA: TGTGCCAGCAGTGAAATGGCAGGTACCTACGAGCAGTACTTC. Its protein is CASSEMAGTYEQYF.

DNA for the CDR3: TGTGCCACCACCTCAGAGCCACAGACCTATCAGCCCCAGCATTTT. It is translated as CATTSEPQTYQPQHF. The chain links TRBV15 to TRBJ1-5; D gene unclear. V was clipped by 7 bases and J by 5 bases, with 18 bases between them. Germline V lookup: CDR1 LNHNV, CDR2 YYDKDF (reference sequence). This CDR3 has 15 amino acids.

The chain links TRBV2 to TRBJ1-4, with 12 bases that match TRBD1. The CDR3 runs 17 residues. J lost 2 bases, V lost 5 bases, and 6 bases had no gene match. Germline assignment: CDR1 SNHLY and CDR2 FYNNEI. In DNA form, the CDR3 reads TGTGCCAGCAGTCGGGGGACAGGGGGCTCTACTAATGAAAAACTGTTTTTT. It translates to CASSRGTGGSTNEKLFF. The variable domain in full, with the rest retrieved from reference TRBV2 and TRBJ1-4, is EPEVTQTPSHQVTQMGQEVILRCVPISNHLYFYWYRQILGQKVEFLVSFYNNEISEKSEIFDDQFSVERPDGSNFTLKIRSTKLEDSAMYFCASSRGTGGSTNEKLFFGSGTQLSVL.

This clone was picked up one time. The chain carries TRBV9 and TRBJ1-5, with D hard to call. Trimming removed 0 bases at V and 0 bases at J, with 7 bases between. This CDR3 is built from 15 residues. In germline, CDR1 is SGDLS, CDR2 YYNGEE. The CDR3 coding sequence is TGTGCCAGCAGCGTAGGGGGAGATAGCAATCAGCCCCAGCATTTT. Amino acids: CASSVGGDSNQPQHF.

This chain joins TRBV11-3 and TRBJ1-4, with D possibly matching TRBD1 (5 bases). CDR3 length equals 14 residues. Per the germline V gene, CDR1 is SGHNT and CDR2 is YENEEA. Trimming left V 7 bases short and J 3 bases short, with 12 bases between. The CDR3 loop is CASNGGSSNEKLFF. CDR3 sequence (DNA): TGTGCCAGCAACGGGGGGAGTTCTAATGAAAAACTGTTTTTT. The full variable domain, its missing parts supplied by reference TRBV11-3 and TRBJ1-4, is EAGVVQSPRYKIIEKKQPVAFWCNPISGHNTLYWYLQNLGQGPELLIRYENEEAVDDSQLPKDRFSAERLKGVDSTLKIQPAELGDSAVYLCASNGGSSNEKLFFGSGTQLSVL.